This T cell receptor (beta chain) derives from a study of T cell repertoires in cytomegalovirus infection. About the research overall: In public TCR beta signatures, there were indications of both CMV infection and matching HLA type. Broader study findings: HLA-C-restricted TCR beta clonotypes specific for CMV led the ex vivo response.

Trimming took 5 bases from V and 0 from J, leaving 11 bases between them. Germline V gene lookup returns CDR1 SGHVS and CDR2 FQNEAQ. The CDR3 extends over 15 amino acids. In its sample, this clonotype was seen many times. The antigen is undetermined. TCRdb re-derived calls from the reads in MiXCR, one entry per CDR3 protein. The sample has about 130,000 distinct CDR3 sequences, approximately 9.2% seen once; the top ten hold around 10%. This sequence originates from a human donor in good health (CMV status not recorded). Some clones in this sample may be carry-over from other donors' samples. The sequenced sample was PBMCs. The chain carries TRBV7-8 and TRBJ1-5, with D tentatively TRBD1 (6 bases). The CDR3 sequence is CASSPQGGSNQPQHF. CDR3 coding DNA: TGTGCCAGCAGCCCACAGGGAGGTAGCAATCAGCCCCAGCATTTT. The full variable domain, in which reference TRBV7-8 and TRBJ1-5 provide the parts outside the CDR3, is GAGVSQSPRYKVAKRGQDVALRCDPISGHVSLFWYQQALGQGPEFLTYFQNEAQLDKSGLPSDRFFAERPEGSVSTLKIQRTQQEDSAVYLCASSPQGGSNQPQHFGDGTRLSIL.